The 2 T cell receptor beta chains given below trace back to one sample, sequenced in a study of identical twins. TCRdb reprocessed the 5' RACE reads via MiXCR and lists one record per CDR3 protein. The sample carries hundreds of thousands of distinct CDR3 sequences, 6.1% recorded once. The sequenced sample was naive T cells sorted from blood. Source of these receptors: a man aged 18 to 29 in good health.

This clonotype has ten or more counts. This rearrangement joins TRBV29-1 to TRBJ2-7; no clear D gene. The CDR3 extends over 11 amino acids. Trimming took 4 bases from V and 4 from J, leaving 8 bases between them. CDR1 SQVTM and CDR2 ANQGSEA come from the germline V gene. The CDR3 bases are TGCAGCGTTGGGGCTGGATACGAGCAGTACTTC. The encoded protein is CSVGAGYEQYF.

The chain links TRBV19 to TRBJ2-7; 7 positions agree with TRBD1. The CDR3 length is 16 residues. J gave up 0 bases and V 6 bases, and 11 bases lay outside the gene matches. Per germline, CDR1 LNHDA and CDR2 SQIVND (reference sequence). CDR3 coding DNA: TGTGCCAGTAGCGGAATACCGGGACAGCCCTCCTACGAGCAGTACTTC. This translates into CASSGIPGQPSYEQYF.